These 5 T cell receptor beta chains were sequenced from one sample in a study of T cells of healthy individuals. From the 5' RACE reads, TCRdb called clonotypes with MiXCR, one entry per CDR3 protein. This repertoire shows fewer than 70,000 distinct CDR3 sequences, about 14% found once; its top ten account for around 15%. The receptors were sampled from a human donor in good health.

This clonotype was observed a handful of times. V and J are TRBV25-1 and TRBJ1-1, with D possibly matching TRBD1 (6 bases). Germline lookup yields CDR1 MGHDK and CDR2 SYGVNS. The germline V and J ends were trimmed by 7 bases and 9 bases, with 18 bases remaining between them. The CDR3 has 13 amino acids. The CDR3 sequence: CASISTGGLKAFF. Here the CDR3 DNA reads TGTGCCAGCATATCAACCGGGGGGCTGAAAGCTTTCTTT.

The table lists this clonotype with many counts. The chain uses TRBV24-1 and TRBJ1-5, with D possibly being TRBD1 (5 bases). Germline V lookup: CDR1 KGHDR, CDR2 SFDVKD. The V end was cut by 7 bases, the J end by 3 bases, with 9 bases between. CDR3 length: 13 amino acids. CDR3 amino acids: CATSGTINQPQHF. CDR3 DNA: TGTGCCACCAGCGGGACGATCAATCAGCCCCAGCATTTT.

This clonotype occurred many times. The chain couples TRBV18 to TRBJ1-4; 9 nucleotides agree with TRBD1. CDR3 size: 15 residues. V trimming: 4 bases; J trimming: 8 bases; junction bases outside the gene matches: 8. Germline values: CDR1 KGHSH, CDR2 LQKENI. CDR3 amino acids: CASSRGTGLVEKLFF. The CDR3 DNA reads TGTGCCAGCTCACGAGGGACAGGGTTGGTGGAAAAACTGTTTTTT.

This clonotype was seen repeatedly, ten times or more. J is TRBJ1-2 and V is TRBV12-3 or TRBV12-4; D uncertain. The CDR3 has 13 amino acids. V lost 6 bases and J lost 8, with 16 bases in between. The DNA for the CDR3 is TGTGCCAGCAGGGCCACATTAACTGGGGGCTACACCTTC. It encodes CASRATLTGGYTF.

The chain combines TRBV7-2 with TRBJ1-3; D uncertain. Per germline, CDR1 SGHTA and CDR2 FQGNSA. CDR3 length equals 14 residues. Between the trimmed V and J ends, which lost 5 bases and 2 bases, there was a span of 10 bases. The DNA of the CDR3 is TGTGCCAGCAGCCCGGATACGGCTGGAAACACCATATATTTT. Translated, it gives CASSPDTAGNTIYF.